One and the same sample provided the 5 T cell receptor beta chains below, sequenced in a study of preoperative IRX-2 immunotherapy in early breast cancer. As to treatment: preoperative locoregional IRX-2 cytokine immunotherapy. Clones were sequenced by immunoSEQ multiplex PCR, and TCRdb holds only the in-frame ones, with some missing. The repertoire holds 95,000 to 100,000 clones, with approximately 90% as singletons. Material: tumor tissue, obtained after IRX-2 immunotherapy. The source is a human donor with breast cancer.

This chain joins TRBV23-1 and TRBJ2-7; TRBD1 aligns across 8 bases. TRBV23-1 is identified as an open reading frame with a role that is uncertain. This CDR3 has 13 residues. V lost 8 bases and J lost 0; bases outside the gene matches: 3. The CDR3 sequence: CASRDRSSYEQYF. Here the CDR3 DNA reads TGCGCCAGCCGGGACAGGAGCTCCTACGAGCAGTACTTC.

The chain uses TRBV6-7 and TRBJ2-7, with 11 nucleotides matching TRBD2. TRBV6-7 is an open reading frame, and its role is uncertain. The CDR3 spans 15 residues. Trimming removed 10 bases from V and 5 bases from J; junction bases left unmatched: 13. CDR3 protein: CANRGLAGVSNEQYF. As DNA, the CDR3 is TGTGCCAACCGAGGACTAGCGGGTGTCTCTAACGAGCAGTACTTC.

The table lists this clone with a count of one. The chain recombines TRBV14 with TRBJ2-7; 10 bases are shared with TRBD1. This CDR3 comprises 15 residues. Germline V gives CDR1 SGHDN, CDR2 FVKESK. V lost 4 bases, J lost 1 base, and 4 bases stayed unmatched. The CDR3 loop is CASSPWTGGSYEQYF. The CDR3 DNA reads TGTGCCAGCAGCCCGTGGACAGGGGGTTCCTACGAGCAGTACTTC.

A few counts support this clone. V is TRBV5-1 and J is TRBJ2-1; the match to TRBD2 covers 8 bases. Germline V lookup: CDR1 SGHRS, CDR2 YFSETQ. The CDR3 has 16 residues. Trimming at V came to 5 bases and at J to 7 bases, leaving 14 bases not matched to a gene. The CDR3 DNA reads TGCGCCAGCAGTTTGCATGCAGCGGGAGCATCGAATGAGCAGTTCTTC. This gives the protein CASSLHAAGASNEQFF. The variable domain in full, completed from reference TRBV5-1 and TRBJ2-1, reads KAGVTQTPRYLIKTRGQQVTLSCSPISGHRSVSWYQQTPGQGLQFLFEYFSETQRNKGNFPGRFSGRQFSNSRSEMNVSTLELGDSALYLCASSLHAAGASNEQFFGPGTRLTVL.

CDR3 protein: CASNQGASYEQYF. DNA for the CDR3: TGTGCCAGCAATCAAGGAGCCTCCTACGAGCAGTACTTC. J is TRBJ2-7 and V is TRBV12-5, with D hard to call. CDR1 is LGHNT and CDR2 is FRNRAP in the germline V gene. The CDR3 runs 13 residues.